The 22 T cell receptor beta chains presented below share a single source sample, sequenced in a study of lung T cells in sarcoidosis with Löfgren's syndrome. TCRdb analysed the reads with MiXCR anew, one entry per CDR3 protein. The data contain roughly 63,000 distinct CDR3 sequences, 21% of them singletons. Material: CD4+ T cells from PBMCs. Receptors originate from a human donor with sarcoidosis (Löfgren's syndrome or another form), or a control subject (not recorded which).

There are many counts of this clonotype. The V call is TRBV6-1, the J call TRBJ1-1; D uncertain. The ends were cut back, 6 bases at V and 3 bases at J, with 14 bases in the middle. Germline values: CDR1 MNHNS, CDR2 SASEGT. The CDR3 is 14 residues long. The chain's CDR3 is CASSRGLSDTEAFF. The CDR3 nucleotides are TGTGCCAGCAGCCGAGGGCTTTCAGACACTGAAGCTTTCTTT.

By share, this clonotype ranks as medium-sized. The CDR3 protein is CASSGRLRTEAFF. CDR3 nucleotides: TGTGCCAGCAGTGGCAGACTGAGGACTGAAGCTTTCTTT. The rearrangement joins TRBV27 to TRBJ1-1; D not resolved. The length of the CDR3 is 13 residues. The germline V gene has CDR1 MNHEY and CDR2 SMNVEV (reference sequence). V was shortened by 5 bases and J by 5 bases, with 12 bases between the two germline ends.

This clonotype came up many times. CDR3 nucleotides: TGCGCCAGCAGCCAAGTCGGGTTAGGACTATACTCTGGGGCCAACGTCCTGACTTTC. It codes for CASSQVGLGLYSGANVLTF. J is TRBJ2-6 and V is TRBV4-1; D might be TRBD2 (6 bases). V dropped 1 base and J dropped 0 bases, with 16 bases sitting between them. The germline V gene has CDR1 MGHRA and CDR2 YSYEKL. This CDR3 contains 19 residues.

In this sample, this clonotype turned up many times. This chain uses TRBV20-1 with TRBJ2-1; D might be TRBD1 or TRBD2, each matching 5 bases. CDR1 is DFQATT, CDR2 SNEGSKA, per germline (reference sequence). Trimming removed 6 bases at V and 0 bases at J, with 21 bases between. CDR3 size: 17 residues. The CDR3 bases are TGCAGTGCCACCGGCCAGGGAGCGGAGCGCTCCTACAATGAGCAGTTCTTC. Amino acid sequence: CSATGQGAERSYNEQFF.

This clonotype was detected only a few times. CDR3 protein: CASSSSYYGYTF. The CDR3 nucleotides are TGTGCCAGCAGCTCGTCCTACTATGGCTACACCTTC. The gene calls are TRBV14 and TRBJ1-2, with D unclear. Trimming removed 5 bases from V and 3 bases from J, with 7 bases in between. The CDR3 has 12 residues. The germline V gene encodes CDR1 SGHDN and CDR2 FVKESK.

This clonotype was counted a few times. CDR3 coding DNA: TGCAGTGCGCAGACAGGGGGGGGGGAGACCCAGTACTTC. As protein: CSAQTGGGETQYF. V is TRBV20-1 and J is TRBJ2-5, with 9 bases matching TRBD1. The CDR3 consists of 13 residues. Germline V gene lookup returns CDR1 DFQATT and CDR2 SNEGSKA (reference sequence). Trimming at V came to 6 bases and at J to 5 bases, leaving 7 bases not matched to a gene.

The sample holds one count of this clonotype. One junction end does not reproduce the germline sequence, and a read error may be involved. This rearrangement joins TRBV3-1 to TRBJ2-3; 8 nucleotides agree with TRBD2. The CDR3 loop spans 15 amino acids. CDR1 is LGHDT and CDR2 is YNNKEL in the germline V gene (reference sequence). This chain's CDR3 is CASSQSSGFTGTQYF. The CDR3 coding sequence is TGTGCCAGCAGCCAATCTAGCGGGTTCACAGGTACGCAGTATTTT.

Comments on this clonotype: One base away lies a much larger clone, so this may be a sequencing read error. This rearrangement joins TRBV28 to TRBJ1-1; TRBD1 matches at 9 bases. Germline V CDR1 and CDR2: MDHEN, SYDVKM. This CDR3 has 19 residues. CDR3 DNA sequence: TGTGCCAGCAGTTTTGCTACAGGGGGCGGGTCAGGCATGAACACTGTAGCTTTCTTT. This sequence encodes CASSFATGGGSGMNTVAFF.

This sequence joins TRBV5-4 and TRBJ2-1; 8 positions match TRBD2. V lost 1 base to trimming and J lost 4 bases; unmatched junction nucleotides: 4. Germline assignment: CDR1 SGHNT and CDR2 YYREEE (reference sequence). The length of the CDR3 is 15 residues. The DNA for the CDR3 is TGTGCCAGCAGCTTGAAACTAGCGGCTTACAATGAGCAGTTCTTC. This gives the protein CASSLKLAAYNEQFF.

This clonotype has at least ten counts. The V call is TRBV7-2, the J call TRBJ2-7; D gene uncertain. V was trimmed by 5 bases and J by 0 bases, leaving 11 bases between them. CDR1 SGHTA and CDR2 FQGNSA come from the germline V gene. The CDR3 length is 14 residues. The CDR3 DNA follows: TGTGCCAGCAGCGATAGGGCCCCCTCCTACGAGCAGTACTTC. Protein product: CASSDRAPSYEQYF.

This clonotype occurred many times. The CDR3 loop reads CASSPQGGRAEEQYF. CDR3 DNA: TGTGCCAGCAGTCCCCAGGGCGGGAGGGCCGAAGAGCAGTACTTC. J is TRBJ2-7 and V is TRBV6-1; 9 nucleotides agree with TRBD2. Trimming took 5 bases from V and 7 from J; bases not matched to a gene: 12. CDR1 and CDR2 (germline): MNHNS, SASEGT. The CDR3 loop spans 15 amino acids.

Turning to this clonotype: A single base separates this from a much larger clone, so it may be a read error. The rearrangement joins TRBV2 to TRBJ1-2, with D maybe TRBD1 (5 bases). Germline V gene lookup returns CDR1 SNHLY and CDR2 FYNNEI. V lost 2 bases and J 2 bases, leaving 12 bases between the germline ends. This CDR3 has 15 amino acids. The CDR3 sequence: CASSEIGAGNYGYTF. CDR3 bases: TGTGCCAGCAGTGAAATAGGGGCAGGGAACTATGGCTACACCTTC.

The V gene is TRBV12-3 or TRBV12-4, the J gene TRBJ1-4; D remains unclear. With 6 bases removed from V and 17 bases from J, the gap between germline ends came to 13 bases. CDR3 size: 10 residues. CDR3: CASSPGAPFF. Written as DNA, the CDR3 is TGTGCCAGCAGCCCTGGAGCTCCATTTTTT.

The sample holds many counts of this clonotype. The chain is built from TRBV29-1 and TRBJ2-7, with 7 positions matching TRBD1. Trimming cost V 6 bases and J 0 bases; bases outside gene matches: 2. The CDR3 covers 12 residues. Looked up from germline, CDR1 is SQVTM and CDR2 is ANQGSEA. DNA for the CDR3: TGCAGCGTCCGGGACAGCTCCTACGAGCAGTACTTC. Translating it yields CSVRDSSYEQYF.

This clonotype was detected a few times. The chain joins TRBV29-1 to TRBJ1-1; the D gene is possibly TRBD1 (5 bases). CDR3 length: 11 residues. Germline lookup yields CDR1 SQVTM and CDR2 ANQGSEA. V was clipped by 4 bases and J by 7 bases, with 10 bases between them. CDR3 residues: CSVVGRGEAFF. The CDR3 bases are TGCAGCGTTGTCGGAAGGGGTGAAGCTTTCTTT.

This clonotype was found many times. DNA of the CDR3: TGTGCCAGCAGTTGGGGCAATGACAATGAGCAGTTCTTC. Translating gives CASSWGNDNEQFF. The J gene is TRBJ2-1, the V gene TRBV28, with TRBD1 as a possible D gene (5 bases). V dropped 4 bases and J dropped 5 bases, with 9 bases sitting between them. Germline CDR1 reads MDHEN; CDR2 reads SYDVKM. This CDR3 is built from 13 residues.

About this clonotype itself: At one of its ends the junction is not consistent with the germline gene, which may arise from a read error. The chain carries TRBV12-3 or TRBV12-4 and TRBJ2-1, with a weak D call TRBD2 (6 bases). CDR3 size: 15 residues. DNA of the CDR3: TGTGCCAGCTCCGGGACTGCGAACTCCCACAATGAGCAGTTCTTC. Translation: CASSGTANSHNEQFF.

This clonotype appeared many times. The chain recombines TRBV4-1 with TRBJ2-1; TRBD1 might be the D (6 bases). CDR1 and CDR2 (germline): MGHRA, YSYEKL. CDR3 length: 14 amino acids. The V and J ends lost 4 bases and 5 bases respectively, with 12 bases between them. The CDR3 DNA is TGCGCCAGCAGCCGAGGACAGCCTGACAATGAGCAGTTCTTC. Translated: CASSRGQPDNEQFF.

This clonotype was counted a few times. This chain joins TRBV19 and TRBJ2-2; 10 bases match TRBD2. Germline V lookup: CDR1 LNHDA, CDR2 SQIVND (reference sequence). V shed 1 base and J 7 bases; nucleotides not matched to a gene: 12. This CDR3 spans 18 amino acids. The CDR3 bases are TGTGCCAGTAGTATAGCCCTAGCGGGAGTACGGTACGGCGGGGAGCTGTTTTTT. This gives the protein CASSIALAGVRYGGELFF.

The chain couples TRBV7-9 to TRBJ2-3; D may be TRBD2 (5 bases). The V end lost 0 bases, the J end lost 6 bases, and 13 bases lay between the germline ends. CDR3 length: 15 amino acids. CDR1 is SEHNR and CDR2 is FQNEAQ in the germline V gene (reference sequence). CDR3 nucleotides: TGTGCCAGCAGCTTAGCCGCTCTCGGGGTGGATACGCAGTATTTT. The encoded protein is CASSLAALGVDTQYF.

The chain is built from TRBV19 and TRBJ2-5, with 9 bases fitting TRBD1. The CDR3 runs to 14 residues. The V gene end was trimmed by 4 bases and the J gene end by 5 bases; junction bases not matched to a gene: 5. Germline V gene data show CDR1 as LNHDA and CDR2 as SQIVND (reference sequence). In DNA, the CDR3 is TGTGCCAGTAGTAGAACAGGGGGCCTGGAGACCCAGTACTTC. It yields the protein CASSRTGGLETQYF.

The chain has TRBV9 and TRBJ2-1; 8 nucleotides line up with TRBD2. V lost 4 bases, J lost 7 bases, and 13 bases stayed unmatched. Germline V gene data show CDR1 as SGDLS and CDR2 as YYNGEE. The CDR3 has 16 amino acids. CDR3 region: CASSPYRFSGVNEQFF. For the CDR3, the DNA is TGTGCCAGCAGCCCCTACAGGTTTAGCGGGGTGAATGAGCAGTTCTTC.